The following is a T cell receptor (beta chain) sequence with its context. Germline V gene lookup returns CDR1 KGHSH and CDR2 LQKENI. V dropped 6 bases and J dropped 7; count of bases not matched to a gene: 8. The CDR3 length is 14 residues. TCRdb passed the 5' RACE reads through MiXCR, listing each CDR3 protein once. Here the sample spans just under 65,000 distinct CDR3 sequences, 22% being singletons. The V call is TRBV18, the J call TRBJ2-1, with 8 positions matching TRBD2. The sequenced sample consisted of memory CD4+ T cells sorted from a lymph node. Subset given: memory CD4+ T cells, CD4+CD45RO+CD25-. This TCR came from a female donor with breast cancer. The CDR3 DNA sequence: TGTGCCAGCTCCCCCGTCGGGGGGGTGAATGAGCAGTTCTTC. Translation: CASSPVGGVNEQFF.